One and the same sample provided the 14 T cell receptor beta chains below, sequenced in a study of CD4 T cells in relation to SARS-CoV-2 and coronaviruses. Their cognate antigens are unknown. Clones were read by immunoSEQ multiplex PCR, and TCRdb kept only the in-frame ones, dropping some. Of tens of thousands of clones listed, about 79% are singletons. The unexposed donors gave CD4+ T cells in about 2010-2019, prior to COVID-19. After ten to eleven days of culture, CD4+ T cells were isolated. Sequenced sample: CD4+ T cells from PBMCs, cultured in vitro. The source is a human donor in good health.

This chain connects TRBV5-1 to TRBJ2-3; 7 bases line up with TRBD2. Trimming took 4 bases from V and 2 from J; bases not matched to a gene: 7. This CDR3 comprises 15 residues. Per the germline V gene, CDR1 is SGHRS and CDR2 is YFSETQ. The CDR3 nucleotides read TGCGCCAGCAGCCCAACTAGCGACTCCACAGATACGCAGTATTTT. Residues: CASSPTSDSTDTQYF.

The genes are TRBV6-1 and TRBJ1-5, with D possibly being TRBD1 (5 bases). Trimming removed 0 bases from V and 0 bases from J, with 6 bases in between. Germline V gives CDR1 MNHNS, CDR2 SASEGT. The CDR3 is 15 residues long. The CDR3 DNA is TGTGCCAGCAGTGAAGCAGGGACTAGCAATCAGCCCCAGCATTTT. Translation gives CASSEAGTSNQPQHF.

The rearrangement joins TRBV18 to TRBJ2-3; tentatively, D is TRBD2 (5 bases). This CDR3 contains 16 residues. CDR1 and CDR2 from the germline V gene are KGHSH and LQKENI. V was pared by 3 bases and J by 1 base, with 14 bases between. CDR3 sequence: CASSPREGTRTDTQYF. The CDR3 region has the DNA TGTGCCAGCTCACCGCGCGAGGGCACCCGCACAGATACGCAGTATTTT. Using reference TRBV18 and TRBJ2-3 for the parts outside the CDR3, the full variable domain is NAGVMQNPRHLVRRRGQEARLRCSPMKGHSHVYWYRQLPEEGLKFMVYLQKENIIDESGMPKERFSAEFPKEGPSILRIQQVVRGDSAAYFCASSPREGTRTDTQYFGPGTRLTVL.

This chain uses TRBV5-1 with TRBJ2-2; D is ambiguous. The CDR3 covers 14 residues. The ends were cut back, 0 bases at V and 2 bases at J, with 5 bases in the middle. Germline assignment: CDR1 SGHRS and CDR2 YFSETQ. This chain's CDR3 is CASSLGQNTGELFF. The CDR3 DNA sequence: TGCGCCAGCAGCTTGGGACAAAACACCGGGGAGCTGTTTTTT.

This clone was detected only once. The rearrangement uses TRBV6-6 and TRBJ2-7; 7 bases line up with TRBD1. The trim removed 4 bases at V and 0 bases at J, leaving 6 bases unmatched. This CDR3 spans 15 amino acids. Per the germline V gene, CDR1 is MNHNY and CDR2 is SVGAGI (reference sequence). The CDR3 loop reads CASSSSDRISYEQYF. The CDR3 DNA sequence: TGTGCCAGCAGTTCCTCGGACAGGATCTCCTACGAGCAGTACTTC.

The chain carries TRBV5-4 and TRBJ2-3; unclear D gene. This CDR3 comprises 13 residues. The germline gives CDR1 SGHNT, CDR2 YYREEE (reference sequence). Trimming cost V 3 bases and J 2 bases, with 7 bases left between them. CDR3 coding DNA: TGTGCCAGCAGCTCCAGCCCCACAGATACGCAGTATTTT. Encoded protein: CASSSSPTDTQYF.

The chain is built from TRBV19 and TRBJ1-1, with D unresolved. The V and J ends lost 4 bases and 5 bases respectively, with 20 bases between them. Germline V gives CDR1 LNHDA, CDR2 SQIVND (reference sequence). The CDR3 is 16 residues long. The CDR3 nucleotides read TGTGCCAGTAGTACCCTGGGGAGAGGAAGGCCGACTGAAGCTTTCTTT. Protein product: CASSTLGRGRPTEAFF.

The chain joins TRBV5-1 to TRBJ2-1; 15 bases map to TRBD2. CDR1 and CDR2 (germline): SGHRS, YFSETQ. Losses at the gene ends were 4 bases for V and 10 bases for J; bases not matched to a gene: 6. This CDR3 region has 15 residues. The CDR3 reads CASSREGLAGGEQFF. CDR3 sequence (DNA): TGCGCCAGCAGCAGGGAGGGACTAGCGGGGGGAGAGCAGTTCTTC.

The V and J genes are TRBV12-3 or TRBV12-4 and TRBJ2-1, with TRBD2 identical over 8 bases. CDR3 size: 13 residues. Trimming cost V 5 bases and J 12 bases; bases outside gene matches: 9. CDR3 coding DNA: TGTGCCAGCAGTGGTAGCGGGACGTCCGGGCAGTTCTTC. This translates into CASSGSGTSGQFF.

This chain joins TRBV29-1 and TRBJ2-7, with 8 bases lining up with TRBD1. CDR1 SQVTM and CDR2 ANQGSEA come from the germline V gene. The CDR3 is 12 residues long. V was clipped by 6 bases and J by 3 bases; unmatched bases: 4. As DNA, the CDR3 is TGCAGCGTAGACGGGACAGGCTACGAGCAGTACTTC. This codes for CSVDGTGYEQYF.

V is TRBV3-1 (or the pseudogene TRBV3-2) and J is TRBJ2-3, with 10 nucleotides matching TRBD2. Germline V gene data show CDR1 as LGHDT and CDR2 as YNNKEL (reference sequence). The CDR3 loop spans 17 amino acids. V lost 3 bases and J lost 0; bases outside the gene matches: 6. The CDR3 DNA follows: TGTGCCAGCAGCCAGGCCGGGACTAGCGCTAGCACAGATACGCAGTATTTT. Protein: CASSQAGTSASTDTQYF.

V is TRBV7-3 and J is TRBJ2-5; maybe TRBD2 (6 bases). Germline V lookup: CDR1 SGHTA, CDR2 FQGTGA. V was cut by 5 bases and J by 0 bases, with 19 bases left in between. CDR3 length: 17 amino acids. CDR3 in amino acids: CASSPRGGTWYQETQYF. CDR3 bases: TGTGCCAGCAGCCCTAGGGGCGGGACTTGGTACCAAGAGACCCAGTACTTC.

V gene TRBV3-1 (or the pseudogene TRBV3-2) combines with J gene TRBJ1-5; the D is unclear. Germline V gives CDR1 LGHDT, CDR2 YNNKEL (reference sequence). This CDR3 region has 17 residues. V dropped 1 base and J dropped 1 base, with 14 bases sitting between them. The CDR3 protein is CASSQGMTPGSNQPQHF. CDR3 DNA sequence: TGTGCCAGCAGCCAAGGGATGACCCCCGGGAGCAATCAGCCCCAGCATTTT.

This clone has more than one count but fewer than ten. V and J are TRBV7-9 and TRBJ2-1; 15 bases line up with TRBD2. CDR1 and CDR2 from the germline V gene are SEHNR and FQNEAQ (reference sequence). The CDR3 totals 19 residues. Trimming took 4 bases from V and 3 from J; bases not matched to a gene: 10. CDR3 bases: TGTGCCAGCAGCTCGACCGGGACTAGCGGGGGGACCTACTACAATGAGCAGTTCTTC. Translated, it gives CASSSTGTSGGTYYNEQFF.